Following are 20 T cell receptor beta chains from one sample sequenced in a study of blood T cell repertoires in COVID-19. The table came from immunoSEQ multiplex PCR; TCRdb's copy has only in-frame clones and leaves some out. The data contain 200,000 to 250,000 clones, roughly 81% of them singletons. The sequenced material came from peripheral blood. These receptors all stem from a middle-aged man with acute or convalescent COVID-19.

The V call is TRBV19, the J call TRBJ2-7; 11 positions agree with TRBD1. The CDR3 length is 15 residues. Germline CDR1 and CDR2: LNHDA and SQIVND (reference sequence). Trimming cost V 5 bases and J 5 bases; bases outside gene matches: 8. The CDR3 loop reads CASSYSGQGVDEQYF. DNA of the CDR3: TGTGCCAGTAGTTACTCGGGACAGGGGGTTGACGAGCAGTACTTC.

CDR3 loop: CASGLAEQETQYF. DNA of the CDR3: TGTGCCAGCGGCCTAGCGGAACAAGAGACCCAGTACTTC. This sequence joins TRBV2 and TRBJ2-5; 7 nucleotides agree with TRBD2. The CDR3 is 13 amino acids. Germline lookup yields CDR1 SNHLY and CDR2 FYNNEI. J was trimmed by 2 bases and V by 8 bases; bases with no gene match: 5.

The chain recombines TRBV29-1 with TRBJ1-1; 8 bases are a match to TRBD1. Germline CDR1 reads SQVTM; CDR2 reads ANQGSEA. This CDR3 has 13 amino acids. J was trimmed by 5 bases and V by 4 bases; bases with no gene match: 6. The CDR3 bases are TGCAGCGTTGGTACAGGGGGGGGTACTGAAGCTTTCTTT. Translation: CSVGTGGGTEAFF.

The CDR3 bases are TGTGCCAGCAGTTATTCGGACAGCCCCTACGAGCAGTACTTC. It encodes CASSYSDSPYEQYF. This chain connects TRBV6-2 or TRBV6-3 to TRBJ2-7; weak D call: TRBD1 (6 bases). The CDR3 totals 14 residues. The V end was cut by 3 bases, the J end by 2 bases, with 11 bases between. Germline lookup yields CDR1 MNHEY and CDR2 SVGEGT.

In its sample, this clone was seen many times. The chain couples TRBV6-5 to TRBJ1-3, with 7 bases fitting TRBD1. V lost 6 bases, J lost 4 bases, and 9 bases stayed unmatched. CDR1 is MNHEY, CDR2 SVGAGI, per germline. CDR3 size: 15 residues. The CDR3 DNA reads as TGTGCCAGCAGACAGGGGATGTTGGGAGGAAACACCATATATTTT. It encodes CASRQGMLGGNTIYF.

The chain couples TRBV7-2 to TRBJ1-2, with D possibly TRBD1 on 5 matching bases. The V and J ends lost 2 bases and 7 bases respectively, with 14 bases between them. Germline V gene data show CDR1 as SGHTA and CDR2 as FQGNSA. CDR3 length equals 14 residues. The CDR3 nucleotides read TGTGCCAGCAGCTTACTCAGGGATATGGGTGGCTACACCTTC. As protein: CASSLLRDMGGYTF.

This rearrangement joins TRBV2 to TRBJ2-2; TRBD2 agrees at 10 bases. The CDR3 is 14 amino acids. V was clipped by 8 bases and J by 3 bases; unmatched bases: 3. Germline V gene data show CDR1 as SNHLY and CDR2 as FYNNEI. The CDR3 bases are TGTGCCAGCGCTAGCGGGGGATACACCGGGGAGCTGTTTTTT. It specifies CASASGGYTGELFF.

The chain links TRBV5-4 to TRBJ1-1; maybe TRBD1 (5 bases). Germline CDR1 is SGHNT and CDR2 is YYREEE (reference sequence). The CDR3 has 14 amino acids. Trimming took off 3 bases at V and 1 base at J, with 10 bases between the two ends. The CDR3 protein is CASSSSDRNTEAFF. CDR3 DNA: TGTGCCAGCAGCTCATCAGACAGGAACACTGAAGCTTTCTTT.

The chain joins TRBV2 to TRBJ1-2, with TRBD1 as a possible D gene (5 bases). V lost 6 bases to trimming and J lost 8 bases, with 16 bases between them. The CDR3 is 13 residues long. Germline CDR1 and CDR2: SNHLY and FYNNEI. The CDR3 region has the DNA TGTGCCAGCAGCGAGGTAGGGGCAGGAGGCTACACCTTC. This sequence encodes CASSEVGAGGYTF.

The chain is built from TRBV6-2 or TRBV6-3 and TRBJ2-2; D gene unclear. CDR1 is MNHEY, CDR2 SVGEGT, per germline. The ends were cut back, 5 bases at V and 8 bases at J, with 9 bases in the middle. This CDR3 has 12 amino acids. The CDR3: CASSIEVGELFF. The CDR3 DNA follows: TGTGCCAGCAGTATAGAGGTGGGGGAGCTGTTTTTT.

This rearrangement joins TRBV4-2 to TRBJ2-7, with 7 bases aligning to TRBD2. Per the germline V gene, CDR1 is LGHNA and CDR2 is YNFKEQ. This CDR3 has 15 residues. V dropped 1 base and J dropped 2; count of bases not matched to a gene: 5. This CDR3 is CASSQVSGAAYEQYF. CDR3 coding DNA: TGTGCCAGCAGCCAAGTCAGCGGGGCAGCCTACGAGCAGTACTTC.

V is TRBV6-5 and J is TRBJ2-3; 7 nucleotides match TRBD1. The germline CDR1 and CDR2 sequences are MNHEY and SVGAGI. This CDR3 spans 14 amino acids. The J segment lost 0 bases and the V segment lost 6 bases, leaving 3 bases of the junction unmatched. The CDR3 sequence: CASRTGISTDTQYF. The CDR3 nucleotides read TGTGCCAGCAGGACAGGGATAAGCACAGATACGCAGTATTTT.

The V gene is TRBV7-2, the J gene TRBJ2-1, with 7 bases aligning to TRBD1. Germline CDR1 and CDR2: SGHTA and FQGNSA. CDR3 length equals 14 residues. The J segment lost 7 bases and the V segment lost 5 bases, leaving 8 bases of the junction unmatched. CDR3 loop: CASSPDRLRNEQFF. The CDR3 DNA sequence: TGTGCCAGCAGCCCGGACAGGCTTCGGAATGAGCAGTTCTTC.

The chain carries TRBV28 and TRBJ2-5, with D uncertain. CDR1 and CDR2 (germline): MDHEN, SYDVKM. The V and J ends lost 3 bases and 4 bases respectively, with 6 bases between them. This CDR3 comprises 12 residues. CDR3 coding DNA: TGTGCCAGCAGTTTGAACGGAGAGACCCAGTACTTC. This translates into CASSLNGETQYF.

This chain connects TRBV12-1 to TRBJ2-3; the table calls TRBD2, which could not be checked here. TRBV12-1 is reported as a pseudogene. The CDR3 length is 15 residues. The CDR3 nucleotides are TGTGCCCCGGGACTAAGCGGGGTACGCACAGATACGCAGTATTTT. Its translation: CAPGLSGVRTDTQYF.

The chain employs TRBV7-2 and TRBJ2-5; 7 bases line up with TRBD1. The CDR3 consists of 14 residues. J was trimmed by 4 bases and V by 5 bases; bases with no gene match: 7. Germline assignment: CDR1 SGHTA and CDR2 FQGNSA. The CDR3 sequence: CASSPGTVRETQYF. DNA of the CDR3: TGTGCCAGCAGCCCCGGGACAGTTCGAGAGACCCAGTACTTC.

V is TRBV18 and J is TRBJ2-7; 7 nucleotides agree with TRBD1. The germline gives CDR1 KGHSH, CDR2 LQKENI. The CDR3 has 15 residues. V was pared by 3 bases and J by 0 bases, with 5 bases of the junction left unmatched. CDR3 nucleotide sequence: TGTGCCAGCTCACCGGACAGGCGGAACTCCTACGAGCAGTACTTC. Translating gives CASSPDRRNSYEQYF.

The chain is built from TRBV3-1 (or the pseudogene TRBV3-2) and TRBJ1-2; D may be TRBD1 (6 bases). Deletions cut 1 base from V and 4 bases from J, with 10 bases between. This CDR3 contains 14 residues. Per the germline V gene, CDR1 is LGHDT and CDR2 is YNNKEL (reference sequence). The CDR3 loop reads CASSQGTVLYGYTF. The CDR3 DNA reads TGTGCCAGCAGCCAAGGGACAGTCCTCTATGGCTACACCTTC.

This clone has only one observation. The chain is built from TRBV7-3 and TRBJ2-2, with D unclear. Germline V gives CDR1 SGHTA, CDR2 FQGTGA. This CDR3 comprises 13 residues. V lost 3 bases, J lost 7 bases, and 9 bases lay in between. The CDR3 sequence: CASSFLAGGELFF. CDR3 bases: TGTGCCAGCAGCTTCTTAGCTGGCGGGGAGCTGTTTTTT. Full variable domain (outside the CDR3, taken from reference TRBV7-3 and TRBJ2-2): GAGVSQTPSNKVTEKGKYVELRCDPISGHTALYWYRQSLGQGPEFLIYFQGTGAADDSGLPNDRFFAVRPEGSVSTLKIQRTERGDSAVYLCASSFLAGGELFFGEGSRLTVL.

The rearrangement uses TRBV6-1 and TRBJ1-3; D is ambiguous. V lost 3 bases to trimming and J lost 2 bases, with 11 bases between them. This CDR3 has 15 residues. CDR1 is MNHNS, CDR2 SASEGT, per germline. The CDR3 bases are TGTGCCAGCAGTGACGCGAGAGGCACTGGAAACACCATATATTTT. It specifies CASSDARGTGNTIYF.